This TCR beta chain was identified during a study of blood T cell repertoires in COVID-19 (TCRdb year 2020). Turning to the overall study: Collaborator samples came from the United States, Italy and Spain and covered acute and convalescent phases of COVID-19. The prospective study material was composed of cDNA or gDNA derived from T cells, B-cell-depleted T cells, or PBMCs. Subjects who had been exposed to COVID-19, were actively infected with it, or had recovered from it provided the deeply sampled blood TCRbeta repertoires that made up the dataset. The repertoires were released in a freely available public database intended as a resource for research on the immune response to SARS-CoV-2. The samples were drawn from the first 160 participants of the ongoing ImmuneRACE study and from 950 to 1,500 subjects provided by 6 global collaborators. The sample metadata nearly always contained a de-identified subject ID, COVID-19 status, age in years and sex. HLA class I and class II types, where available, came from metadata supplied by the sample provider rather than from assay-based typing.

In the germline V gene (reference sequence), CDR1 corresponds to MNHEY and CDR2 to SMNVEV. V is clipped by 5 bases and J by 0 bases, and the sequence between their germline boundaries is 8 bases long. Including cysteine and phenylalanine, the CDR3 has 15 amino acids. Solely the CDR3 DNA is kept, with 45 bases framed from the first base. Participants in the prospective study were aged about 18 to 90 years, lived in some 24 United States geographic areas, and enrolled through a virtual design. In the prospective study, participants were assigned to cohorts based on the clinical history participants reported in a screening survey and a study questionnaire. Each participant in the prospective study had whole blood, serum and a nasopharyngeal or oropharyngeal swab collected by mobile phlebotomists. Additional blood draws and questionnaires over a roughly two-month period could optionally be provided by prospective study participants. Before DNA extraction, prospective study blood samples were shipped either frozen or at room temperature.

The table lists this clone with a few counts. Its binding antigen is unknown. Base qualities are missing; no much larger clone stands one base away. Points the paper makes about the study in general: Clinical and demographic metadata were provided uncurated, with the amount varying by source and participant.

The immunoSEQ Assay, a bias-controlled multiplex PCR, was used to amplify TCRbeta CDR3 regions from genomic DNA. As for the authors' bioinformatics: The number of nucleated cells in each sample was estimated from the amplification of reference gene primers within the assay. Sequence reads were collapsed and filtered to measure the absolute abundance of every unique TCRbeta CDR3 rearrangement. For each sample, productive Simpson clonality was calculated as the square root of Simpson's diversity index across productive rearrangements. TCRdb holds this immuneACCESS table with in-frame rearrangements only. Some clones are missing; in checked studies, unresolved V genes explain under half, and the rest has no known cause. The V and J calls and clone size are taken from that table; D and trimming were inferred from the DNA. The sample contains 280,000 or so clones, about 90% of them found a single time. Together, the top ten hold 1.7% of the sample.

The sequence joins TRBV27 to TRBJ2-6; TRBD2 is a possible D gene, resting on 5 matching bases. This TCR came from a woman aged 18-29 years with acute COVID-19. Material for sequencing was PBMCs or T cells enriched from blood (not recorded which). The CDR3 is CASSPAGSGANVLTF. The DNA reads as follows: TGTGCCAGCAGTCCGGCGGGCTCTGGGGCCAACGTCCTGACTTTC.